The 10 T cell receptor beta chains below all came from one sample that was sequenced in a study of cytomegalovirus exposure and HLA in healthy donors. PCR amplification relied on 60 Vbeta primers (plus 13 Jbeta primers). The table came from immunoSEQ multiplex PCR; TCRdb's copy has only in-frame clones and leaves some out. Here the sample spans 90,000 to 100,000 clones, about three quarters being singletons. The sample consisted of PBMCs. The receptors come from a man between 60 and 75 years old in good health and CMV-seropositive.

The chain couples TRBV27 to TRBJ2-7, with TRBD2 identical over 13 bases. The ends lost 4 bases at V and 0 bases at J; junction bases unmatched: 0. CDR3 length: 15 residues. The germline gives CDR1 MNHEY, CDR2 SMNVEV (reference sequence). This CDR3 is CASSWTSGGSYEQYF. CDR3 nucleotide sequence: TGTGCCAGCAGTTGGACTAGCGGGGGCTCCTACGAGCAGTACTTC.

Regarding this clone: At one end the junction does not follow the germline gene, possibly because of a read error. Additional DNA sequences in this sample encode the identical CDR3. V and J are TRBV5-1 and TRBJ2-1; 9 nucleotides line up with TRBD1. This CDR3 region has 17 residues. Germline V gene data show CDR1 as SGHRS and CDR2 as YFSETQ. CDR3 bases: TGCGCCAGCAGCGGGACAGGGCAGGTCGGGTTCTACAATGAGCAATTCTTC. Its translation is CASSGTGQVGFYNEQFF.

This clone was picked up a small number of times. The CDR3 is CASSQDAGVWGNTIYF. CDR3 sequence (DNA): TGCGCCAGCAGCCAAGATGCCGGGGTTTGGGGAAACACCATATATTTT. The chain couples TRBV4-1 to TRBJ1-3; no definite D call. Germline values: CDR1 MGHRA, CDR2 YSYEKL. The CDR3 totals 16 residues. Trimming took 0 bases from V and 4 from J, leaving 13 bases between them.

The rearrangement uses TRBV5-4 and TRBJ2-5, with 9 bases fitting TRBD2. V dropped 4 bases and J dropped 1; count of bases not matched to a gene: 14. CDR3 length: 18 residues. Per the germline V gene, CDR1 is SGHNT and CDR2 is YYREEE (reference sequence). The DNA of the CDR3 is TGTGCCAGCAGCCCCCCAGGTCGGCCTAGCGGGGCCCAAGAGACCCAGTACTTC. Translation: CASSPPGRPSGAQETQYF.

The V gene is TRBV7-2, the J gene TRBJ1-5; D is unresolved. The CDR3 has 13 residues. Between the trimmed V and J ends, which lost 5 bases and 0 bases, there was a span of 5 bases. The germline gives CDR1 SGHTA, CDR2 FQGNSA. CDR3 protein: CASSLFSNQPQHF. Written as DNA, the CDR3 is TGTGCCAGCAGCCTCTTTAGCAATCAGCCCCAGCATTTT.

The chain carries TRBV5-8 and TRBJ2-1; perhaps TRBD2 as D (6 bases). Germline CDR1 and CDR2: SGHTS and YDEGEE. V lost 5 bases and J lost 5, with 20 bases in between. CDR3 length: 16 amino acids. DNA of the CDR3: TGTGCCAGCAGACCCCGGGGGACCATAGGCGACAATGAGCAGTTCTTC. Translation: CASRPRGTIGDNEQFF.

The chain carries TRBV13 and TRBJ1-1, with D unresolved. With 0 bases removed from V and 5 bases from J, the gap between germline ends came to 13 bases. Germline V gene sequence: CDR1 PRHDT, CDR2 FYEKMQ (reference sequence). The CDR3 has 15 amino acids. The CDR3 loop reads CASSLGRSFGTEAFF. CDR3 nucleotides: TGTGCCAGCAGCTTAGGCCGCAGTTTCGGGACTGAAGCTTTCTTT.

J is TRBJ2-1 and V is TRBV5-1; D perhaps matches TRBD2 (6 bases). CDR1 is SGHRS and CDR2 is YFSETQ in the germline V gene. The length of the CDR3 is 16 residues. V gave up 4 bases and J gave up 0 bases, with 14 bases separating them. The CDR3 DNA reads TGCGCCAGCAGCCCCCGGGGACTCGGCTCCTACAATGAGCAGTTCTTC. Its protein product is CASSPRGLGSYNEQFF.

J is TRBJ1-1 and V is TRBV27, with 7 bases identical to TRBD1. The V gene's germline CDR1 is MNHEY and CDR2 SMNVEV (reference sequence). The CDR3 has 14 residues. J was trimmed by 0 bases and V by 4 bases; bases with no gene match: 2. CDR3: CASSSTGMNTEAFF. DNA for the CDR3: TGTGCCAGCAGTTCGACAGGGATGAACACTGAAGCTTTCTTT.

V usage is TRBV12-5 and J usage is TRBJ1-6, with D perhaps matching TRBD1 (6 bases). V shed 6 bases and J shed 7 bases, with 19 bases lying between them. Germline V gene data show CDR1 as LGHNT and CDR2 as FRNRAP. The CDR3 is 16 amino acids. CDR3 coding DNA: TGTGCTAGTGGACGCCAAGGGACACGGAAAAATTCACCCCTCCACTTT. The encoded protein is CASGRQGTRKNSPLHF.